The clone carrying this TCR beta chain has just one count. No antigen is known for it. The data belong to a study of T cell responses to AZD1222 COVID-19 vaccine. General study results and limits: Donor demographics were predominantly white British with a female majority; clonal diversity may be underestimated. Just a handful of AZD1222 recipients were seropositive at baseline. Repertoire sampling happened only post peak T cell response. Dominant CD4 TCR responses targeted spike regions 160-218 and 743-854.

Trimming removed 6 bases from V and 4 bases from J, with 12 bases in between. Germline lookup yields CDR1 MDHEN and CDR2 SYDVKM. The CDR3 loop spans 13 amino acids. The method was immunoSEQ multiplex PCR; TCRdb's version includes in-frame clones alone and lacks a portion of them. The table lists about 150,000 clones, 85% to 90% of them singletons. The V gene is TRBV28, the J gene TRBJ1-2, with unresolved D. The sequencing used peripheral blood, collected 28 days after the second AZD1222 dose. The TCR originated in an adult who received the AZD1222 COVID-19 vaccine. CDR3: CASRIRVPYGYTF. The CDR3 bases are TGTGCCAGCAGAATTAGGGTTCCCTATGGCTACACCTTC.